These T cell receptor beta chains were read from a single sample in a study of blood T cell repertoires in COVID-19. Produced via immunoSEQ multiplex PCR; TCRdb's table is partial and in-frame only. The sample lists some 390,000 clones, roughly 86% occurring once. Sequencing was carried out using peripheral blood. These receptors were taken from a human donor in a cohort sampled during active COVID-19. The CDR3 runs from the conserved cysteine through the conserved F or W. Each record gives: V gene, D gene, CDR3 length, J gene, clone size, CDR3 protein, CDR3 DNA. The D gene is left open where the match is weak. Clone size is shown for a subset of rows, as once, few, many or a class of expanded clone.

>TRBV5-8|TRBD2|17|TRBJ2-3|NA
CASSLVGIAGATDTQYF
TGTGCCAGCAGCTTGGTGGGGATAGCGGGGGCGACAGATACGCAGTATTTT
>TRBV30|TRBD1|14|TRBJ1-5|NA
CAWGQGLSNQPQHF
TGTGCCTGGGGACAGGGACTTAGCAATCAGCCCCAGCATTTT
>TRBV10-1|NA|14|TRBJ2-3|NA
CASTPGTTSDTQYF
TGCGCCAGCACCCCCGGGACAACTTCAGATACGCAGTATTTT
>TRBV30|NA|13|TRBJ2-5|NA
CAWSEQGGETQYF
TGTGCCTGGAGCGAACAGGGTGGGGAGACCCAGTACTTC
>TRBV28|NA|12|TRBJ2-7|NA
CASMRVSYEQYF
TGTGCCAGCATGAGGGTTTCCTACGAGCAGTACTTC
>TRBV6-5|TRBD1|15|TRBJ2-7|NA
CASRLTWDSAYEQYF
TGTGCCAGCAGATTAACCTGGGACAGCGCCTACGAGCAGTACTTC
>TRBV30|NA|14|TRBJ2-1|NA
CAWSPSLEVDEQFF
TGTGCCTGGAGTCCCAGCCTAGAGGTCGATGAGCAGTTCTTC
>TRBV25-1|NA|11|TRBJ2-3|once
CASRLELLQYF
TGTGCCAGCAGACTAGAACTACTACAGTATTTT
>TRBV7-2|NA|15|TRBJ1-1|NA
CASSTRTARPSEAFF
TGTGCCAGCAGCACCCGGACAGCCAGGCCCAGCGAAGCTTTCTTT
>TRBV5-1|NA|14|TRBJ1-2|once
CASSLEGGPYGYTF
TGCGCCAGCAGCTTGGAAGGGGGTCCCTATGGCTACACCTTC
>TRBV7-3|TRBD1|14|TRBJ2-5|NA
CASSLGQGQETQYF
TGTGCCAGCAGCTTAGGACAGGGACAAGAGACCCAGTACTTC
>TRBV5-1|NA|15|TRBJ2-7|NA
CASSLALGIYNEQYF
TGCGCCAGCAGCTTGGCCCTCGGGATCTACAACGAGCAGTACTTC
>TRBV4-1|NA|19|TRBJ1-2|NA
CASSQGTDGGTRLNYGYTF
TGCGCCAGCAGCCAAGGTACCGACGGCGGGACCAGACTTAACTATGGCTACACCTTC
>TRBV5-5|TRBD1|15|TRBJ1-6|NA
CASSTRQGNNSPLHF
TGTGCCAGCAGCACACGACAGGGAAATAATTCACCCCTCCACTTT
>TRBV5-1|TRBD2|18|TRBJ2-3|NA
CASSYTRLAGVSTDTQYF
TGCGCCAGCAGCTACACTCGACTAGCGGGAGTTAGCACAGATACGCAGTATTTT
>TRBV2|NA|11|TRBJ2-3|NA
CASSFRDTQYF
TGTGCCAGCAGTTTCCGAGATACGCAGTATTTT
>TRBV3-1/TRBV3-2|NA|17|TRBJ2-1|NA
CASSQESRGASYNEQFF
TGTGCCAGCAGCCAAGAGTCTCGGGGGGCGTCCTACAATGAGCAGTTCTTC
>TRBV5-1|TRBD1|15|TRBJ2-7|NA
CASRLDPTGVPELDF
TGCGCCAGCAGATTGGACCCGACAGGGGTTCCGGAGTTGGACTTC
>TRBV30|NA|15|TRBJ2-7|NA
CAWSASRATEDGQYF
TGTGCCTGGAGTGCCTCCAGGGCTACCGAAGACGGGCAGTACTTC
>TRBV28|TRBD1|16|TRBJ2-2|NA
CASSSTGGRGSGELFF
TGTGCCAGCAGTTCGACAGGGGGTCGAGGATCCGGGGAGCTGTTTTTT
>TRBV27|TRBD1|15|TRBJ1-1|NA
CASSFSDRGGTEAFF
TGTGCCAGCAGTTTTTCCGACAGGGGTGGTACTGAAGCTTTCTTT
>TRBV3-1/TRBV3-2|TRBD1|13|TRBJ1-1|once
CASSRSGGTEAFF
TGTGCCAGCAGCCGGTCAGGGGGCACTGAAGCTTTCTTT
>TRBV12-3/TRBV12-4|NA|13|TRBJ1-2|NA
CASTFGANYGYTF
TGTGCCAGCACTTTTGGAGCCAACTATGGCTACACCTTC
>TRBV5-4|NA|16|TRBJ2-2|NA
CASSPQQGLIAGELFF
TGTGCCAGCAGCCCCCAACAGGGATTGATCGCCGGGGAGCTGTTTTTT
>TRBV7-3|TRBD2|16|TRBJ2-2|NA
CASSSSTSGATGELFF
TGTGCCAGCAGCTCCTCAACTAGCGGGGCAACCGGGGAGCTGTTTTTT
>TRBV19|TRBD1|15|TRBJ1-6|NA
CASSATGGSESPLHF
TGTGCCAGTAGTGCCACAGGGGGCTCGGAGTCACCCCTCCACTTT
>TRBV15|NA|14|TRBJ1-4|NA
CATSRGTLDEKLFF
TGTGCCACCAGCCGGGGAACGCTCGATGAAAAACTGTTTTTT
>TRBV4-1|NA|16|TRBJ1-6|NA
CASSQDRGSYNSPLHF
TGCGCCAGCAGCCAAGACCGGGGATCCTATAATTCACCCCTCCACTTT
>TRBV11-2|TRBD2|15|TRBJ2-1|NA
CASSRAQRDYNEQFF
TGTGCCAGCAGCCGGGCACAGCGGGACTACAATGAGCAGTTCTTC
>TRBV9|TRBD1|16|TRBJ1-2|NA
CASSVHETGGRDGYTF
TGTGCCAGCAGCGTCCACGAAACAGGGGGTAGGGATGGCTACACCTTC
>TRBV28|NA|13|TRBJ1-5|NA
CASGTAPNQPQHF
TGTGCCAGCGGAACAGCTCCGAATCAGCCCCAGCATTTT
>TRBV6-1|TRBD1|17|TRBJ1-5|few
CASSDNLRQGGNQPQHF
TGTGCCAGCAGTGACAATTTGCGACAGGGGGGTAATCAGCCCCAGCATTTT
>TRBV25-1|NA|16|TRBJ2-2|NA
CASRAVGAGASGELFF
TGTGCCAGCAGAGCAGTGGGGGCGGGAGCTTCCGGGGAGCTGTTTTTT
>TRBV7-9|TRBD2|19|TRBJ2-5|NA
CASSGIGTSGKRKQETQYF
TGTGCCAGCAGCGGGATCGGGACTAGCGGAAAGAGGAAGCAAGAGACCCAGTACTTC
>TRBV9|NA|14|TRBJ2-3|NA
CASSVAEGTDTQYF
TGTGCCAGCAGCGTAGCGGAGGGCACAGATACGCAGTATTTT
>TRBV15|NA|22|TRBJ2-3|NA
CATSRDSGGGATTGVVWDTQYF
TGTGCCACCAGCAGAGATTCGGGCGGTGGGGCAACAACGGGGGTGGTGTGGGATACGCAGTATTTT
>TRBV3-1/TRBV3-2|NA|15|TRBJ1-2|NA
CASSHGRVANYGYTF
TGTGCCAGCAGCCACGGCAGGGTAGCTAACTATGGCTACACCTTC
>TRBV19|NA|14|TRBJ1-2|NA
CASNRQSSNYGYTF
TGTGCCAGTAATAGACAGAGTTCTAACTATGGCTACACCTTC
>TRBV7-3|NA|14|TRBJ1-2|few
CASSLNPGPYGYTF
TGTGCCAGCAGCTTAAATCCAGGGCCTTATGGCTACACCTTC
>TRBV6-5|NA|15|TRBJ1-1|NA
CASSYSIRTETEAFF
TGTGCCAGCAGTTACTCGATAAGGACAGAGACTGAAGCTTTCTTT